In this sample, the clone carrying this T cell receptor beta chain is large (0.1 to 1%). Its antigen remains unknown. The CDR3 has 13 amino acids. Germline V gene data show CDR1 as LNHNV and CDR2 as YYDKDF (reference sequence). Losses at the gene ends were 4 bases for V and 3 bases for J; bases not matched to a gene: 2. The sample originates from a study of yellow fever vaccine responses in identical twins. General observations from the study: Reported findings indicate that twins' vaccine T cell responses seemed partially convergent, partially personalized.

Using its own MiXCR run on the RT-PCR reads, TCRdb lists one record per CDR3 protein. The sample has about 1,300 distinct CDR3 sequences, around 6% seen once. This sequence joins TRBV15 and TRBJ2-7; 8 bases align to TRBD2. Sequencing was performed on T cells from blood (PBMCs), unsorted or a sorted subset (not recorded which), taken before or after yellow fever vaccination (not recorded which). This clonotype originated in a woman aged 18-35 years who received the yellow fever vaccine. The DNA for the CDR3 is TGTGCCACCAGCACGGGACTAGTCTACGAGCAGTACTTC. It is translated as CATSTGLVYEQYF.